This T cell receptor (beta chain) comes out of a study of T cell responses to AZD1222 COVID-19 vaccine. The study's findings and limits: Vaccine-related CD4 TCRs covered spike, predominating at 160-218 and 743-854. There were repertoire samples only from the period after the peak T cell response. Females made up more of the donors, who were largely white British, and clonal diversity may have come out too low.

Libraries were prepared by immunoSEQ multiplex PCR; TCRdb keeps only in-frame clonotypes and omits some of them. The sample comprises approximately 100,000 clones, roughly 86% of which are singletons, and about 4.6% rests with the top ten. Germline lookup yields CDR1 KGHDR and CDR2 SFDVKD. The CDR3 spans 16 residues. Trimming cost V 4 bases and J 9 bases; bases outside gene matches: 11. Note on this clone: Its antigen is not known.

The sample was peripheral blood, taken 28 days after the second AZD1222 dose. This clonotype was obtained from an adult who received the AZD1222 COVID-19 vaccine. V and J are TRBV24-1 and TRBJ2-1; TRBD2 aligns across 10 bases. The CDR3 is CATSDPPSGGAVEQFF. CDR3 nucleotide sequence: TGTGCCACCAGTGACCCCCCAAGCGGGGGGGCGGTTGAGCAGTTCTTC.